This record concerns one T cell receptor (beta chain) sequence. As for time point: blood 2 weeks post-SBRT. The sample's treatment: 15 Gy SBRT to primary tumor, nephrectomy 4 weeks later. After SBRT, blood was collected at 2 and 4 weeks, plus baseline. The tumor was a clear cell renal cell carcinoma. Measured with immunoSEQ multiplex PCR; TCRdb has only the in-frame clones, and not every one. The data contain almost 50,000 clones, 75% to 85% of them singletons. The source of the sample is a study of radiation and T cells in renal cell carcinoma. With 8 bases removed from V and 6 bases from J, the gap between germline ends came to 13 bases. There are 13 residues in the CDR3. CDR1 MGHDK and CDR2 SYGVNS come from the germline V gene.

This material consisted of blood, taken from a patient whose treatment included radiotherapy and nephrectomy. This TCR was recovered from a woman in her 70s with renal cell carcinoma. The rearrangement links TRBV25-1 to TRBJ2-2; D might be TRBD2 (5 bases). The CDR3 loop is CASRAEVAGELFF. In nucleotides, the CDR3 is TGTGCCAGCCGGGCGGAGGTAGCCGGGGAGCTGTTTTTT.